This note documents a single TCR beta chain sequence. This CDR3 is 15 amino acids long. Deletions cut 2 bases from V and 2 bases from J, with 15 bases between. Germline CDR1 reads GTSNPN; CDR2 reads SVGIG (reference sequence). These data come from a study of blood T cell repertoires in COVID-19. At the level of the study: From the United States, Italy and Spain came samples of acute and convalescent COVID-19. PBMCs, B-cell-depleted T cells, or T cells were the source of the cDNA or gDNA that made up the material.

As originally analysed: Scientists estimated how many nucleated cells there were by amplifying reference gene primers. Data came from immunoSEQ multiplex PCR; TCRdb stores just in-frame clones and leaves some out. Clone size and the V and J calls come from that table; the DNA yielded D and trimming. This repertoire shows 250,000 to 300,000 clones, nearly 90% found once; its top ten account for 4% to 5%. The TCR comes from a woman between 40 and 55 years old who had recovered from COVID-19. V and J are TRBV30 and TRBJ2-5, with D possibly matching TRBD2 (6 bases). Material for sequencing was peripheral blood. The CDR3 is CAWSPAGTLQETQYF. CDR3 sequence (DNA): TGTGCCTGGAGTCCGGCAGGGACTTTACAAGAGACCCAGTACTTC.